This T cell receptor beta chain was observed in a study of blood T cells in healthy people across ages. General study points: Any changes in expanded clonotypes were possibly confounded, as donor CMV status remained unknown.

Researchers report isolating at least 6 million PBMCs per sample. Together with a sample-barcoded 5' primer, a J-beta primer mix was included in a second PCR lasting about 7 to 12 cycles. Every single cDNA molecule received a tag from a template-switch adaptor with 12 random nucleotides. Every individual sample yielded 2.5 million or more paired-end reads (each containing CDR3). One entry per CDR3 protein results from TCRdb running MiXCR on the 5' RACE reads. The sample yields roughly 1.5 million distinct CDR3 sequences, approximately 42% seen once. This clonotype showed up just a few times. Its antigen is still unknown. Between the trimmed V and J ends, which lost 5 bases and 2 bases, there was a span of 10 bases. The CDR3 is 13 residues long. Germline CDR1 is MDHEN and CDR2 is SYDVKM.

Sample: blood. The V and J genes are TRBV28 and TRBJ2-7; D is ambiguous. The TCR comes from a woman under 30 in good health. CDR3 in amino acids: CASSGETPYEQYF. CDR3 bases: TGTGCCAGCAGTGGAGAGACACCCTACGAGCAGTACTTC. Combining the CDR3 with reference TRBV28 and TRBJ2-7 gives the whole variable domain DVKVTQSSRYLVKRTGEKVFLECVQDMDHENMFWYRQDPGLGLRLIYFSYDVKMKEKGDIPEGYSVSREKKERFSLILESASTNQTSMYLCASSGETPYEQYFGPGTRLTVT.